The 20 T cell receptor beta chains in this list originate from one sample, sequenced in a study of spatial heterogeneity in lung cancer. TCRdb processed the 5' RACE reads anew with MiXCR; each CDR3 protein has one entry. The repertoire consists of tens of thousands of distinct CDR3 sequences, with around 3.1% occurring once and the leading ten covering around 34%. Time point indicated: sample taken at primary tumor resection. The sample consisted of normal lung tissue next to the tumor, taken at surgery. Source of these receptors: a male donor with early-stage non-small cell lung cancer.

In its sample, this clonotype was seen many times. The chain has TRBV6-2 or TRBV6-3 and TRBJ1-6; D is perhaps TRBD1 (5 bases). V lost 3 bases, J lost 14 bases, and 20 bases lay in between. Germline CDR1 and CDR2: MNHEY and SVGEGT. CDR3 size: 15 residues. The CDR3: CASSYTLWMQGALHF. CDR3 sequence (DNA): TGTGCCAGCAGTTATACCCTTTGGATGCAGGGAGCCCTCCACTTT.

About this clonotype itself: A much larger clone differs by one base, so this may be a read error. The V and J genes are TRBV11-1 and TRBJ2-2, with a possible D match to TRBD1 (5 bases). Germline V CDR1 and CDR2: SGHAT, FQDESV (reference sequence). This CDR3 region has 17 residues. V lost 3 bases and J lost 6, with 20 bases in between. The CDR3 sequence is CASSFLVGPSGSGELFF. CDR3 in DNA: TGTGCCAGCAGCTTTTTGGTGGGGCCCTCTGGCTCCGGGGAGCTGTTTTTT.

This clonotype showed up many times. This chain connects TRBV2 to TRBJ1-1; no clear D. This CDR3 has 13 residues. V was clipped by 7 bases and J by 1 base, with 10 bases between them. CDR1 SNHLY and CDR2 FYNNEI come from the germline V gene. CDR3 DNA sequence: TGTGCCAGCACCAAGGCCCAGAACACTGAAGCTTTCTTT. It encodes CASTKAQNTEAFF.

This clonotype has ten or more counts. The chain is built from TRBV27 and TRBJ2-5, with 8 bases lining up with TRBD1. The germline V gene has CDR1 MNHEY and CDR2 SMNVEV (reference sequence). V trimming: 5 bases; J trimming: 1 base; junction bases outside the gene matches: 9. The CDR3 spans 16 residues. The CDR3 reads CASSTGQGSVQETQYF. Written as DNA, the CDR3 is TGTGCCAGCAGTACAGGACAGGGATCCGTCCAAGAGACCCAGTACTTC.

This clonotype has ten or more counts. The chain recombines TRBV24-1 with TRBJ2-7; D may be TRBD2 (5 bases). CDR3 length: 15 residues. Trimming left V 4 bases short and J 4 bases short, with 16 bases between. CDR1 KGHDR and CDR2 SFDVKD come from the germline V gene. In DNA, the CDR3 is TGTGCCACCAGTGACCCCCAGGAGGACCAATACGAGCAGTACTTC. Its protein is CATSDPQEDQYEQYF.

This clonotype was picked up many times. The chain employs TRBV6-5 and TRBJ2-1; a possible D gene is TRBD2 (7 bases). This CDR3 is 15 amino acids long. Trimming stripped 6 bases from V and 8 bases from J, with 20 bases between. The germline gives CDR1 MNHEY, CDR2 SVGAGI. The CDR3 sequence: CASRRGALGGYEQFF. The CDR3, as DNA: TGTGCCAGCAGACGGGGGGCTCTCGGGGGTTATGAGCAGTTCTTC.

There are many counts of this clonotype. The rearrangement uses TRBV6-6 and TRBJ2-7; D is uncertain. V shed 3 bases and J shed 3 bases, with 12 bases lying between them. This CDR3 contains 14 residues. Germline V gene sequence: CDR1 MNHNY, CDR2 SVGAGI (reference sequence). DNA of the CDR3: TGTGCCAGCAGTTATACCGACCAATACTACGAGCAGTACTTC. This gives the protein CASSYTDQYYEQYF.

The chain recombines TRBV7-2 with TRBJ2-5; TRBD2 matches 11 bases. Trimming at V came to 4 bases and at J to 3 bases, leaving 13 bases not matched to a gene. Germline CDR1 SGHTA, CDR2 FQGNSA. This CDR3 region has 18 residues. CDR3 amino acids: CASSWGSLAGGPKETQYF. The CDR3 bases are TGTGCCAGCAGCTGGGGGTCCCTAGCGGGAGGACCCAAAGAGACCCAGTACTTC.

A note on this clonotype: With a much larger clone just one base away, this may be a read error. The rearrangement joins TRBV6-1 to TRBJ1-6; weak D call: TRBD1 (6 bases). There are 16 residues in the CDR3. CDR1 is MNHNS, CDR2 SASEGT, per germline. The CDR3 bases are TGTGCCTGCAGTGAAGCGCTGTGGGGGCATAATTCACCCCTCCACTTT. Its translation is CACSEALWGHNSPLHF.

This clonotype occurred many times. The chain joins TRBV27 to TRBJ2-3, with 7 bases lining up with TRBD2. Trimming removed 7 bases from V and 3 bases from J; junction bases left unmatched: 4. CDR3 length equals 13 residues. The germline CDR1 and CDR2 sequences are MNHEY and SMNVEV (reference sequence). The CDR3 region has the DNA TGTGCCAGCATGGGGGGGTGGACAGATACGCAGTATTTT. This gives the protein CASMGGWTDTQYF.

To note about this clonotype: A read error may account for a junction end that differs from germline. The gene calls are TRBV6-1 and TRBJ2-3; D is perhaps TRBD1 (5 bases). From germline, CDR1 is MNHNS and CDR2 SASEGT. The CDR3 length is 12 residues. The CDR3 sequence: CASSLTAETQYF. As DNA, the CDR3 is TGTGCCAGCAGCTTGACAGCAGAGACGCAGTATTTT.

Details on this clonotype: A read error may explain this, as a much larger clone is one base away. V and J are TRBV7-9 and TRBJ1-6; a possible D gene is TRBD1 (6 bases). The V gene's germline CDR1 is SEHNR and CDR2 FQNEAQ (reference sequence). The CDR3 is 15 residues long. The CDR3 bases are TGTGCCAGCAGCTTAGGGACAGCCGATAATTCACCCATCCACTTT. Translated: CASSLGTADNSPIHF.

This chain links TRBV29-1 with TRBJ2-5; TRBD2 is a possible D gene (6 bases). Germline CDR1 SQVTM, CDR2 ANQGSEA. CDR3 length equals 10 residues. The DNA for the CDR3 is TGCAGTGGGGGGCAAGAGACCCAGTACTTC. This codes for CSGGQETQYF.

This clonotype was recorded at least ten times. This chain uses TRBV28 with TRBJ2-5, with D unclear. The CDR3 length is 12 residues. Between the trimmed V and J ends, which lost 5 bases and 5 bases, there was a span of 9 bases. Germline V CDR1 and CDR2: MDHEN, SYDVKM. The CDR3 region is CASSTTGETQYF. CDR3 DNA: TGTGCCAGCAGTACAACTGGGGAGACCCAGTACTTC.

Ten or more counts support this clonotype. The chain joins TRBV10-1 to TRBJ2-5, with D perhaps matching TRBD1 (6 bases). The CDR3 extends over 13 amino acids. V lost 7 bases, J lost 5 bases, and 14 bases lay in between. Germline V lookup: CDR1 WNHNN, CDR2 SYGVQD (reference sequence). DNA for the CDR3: TGCGCCAGCAACCGACAGGTCGGGGAGACCCAGTACTTC. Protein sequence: CASNRQVGETQYF.

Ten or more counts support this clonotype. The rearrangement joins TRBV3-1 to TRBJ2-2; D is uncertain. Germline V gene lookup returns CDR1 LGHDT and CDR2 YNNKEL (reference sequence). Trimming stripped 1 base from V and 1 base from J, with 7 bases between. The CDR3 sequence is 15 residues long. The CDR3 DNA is TGTGCCAGCAGCCAAGCGGCCGTGAACACCGGGGAGCTGTTTTTT. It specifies CASSQAAVNTGELFF.

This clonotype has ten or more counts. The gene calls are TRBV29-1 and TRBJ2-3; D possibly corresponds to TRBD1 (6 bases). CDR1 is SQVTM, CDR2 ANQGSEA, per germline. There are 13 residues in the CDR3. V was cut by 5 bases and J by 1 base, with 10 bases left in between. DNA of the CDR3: TGCAGCGTTTCAGGGGCCGGCACAGATACGCAGTATTTT. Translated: CSVSGAGTDTQYF.

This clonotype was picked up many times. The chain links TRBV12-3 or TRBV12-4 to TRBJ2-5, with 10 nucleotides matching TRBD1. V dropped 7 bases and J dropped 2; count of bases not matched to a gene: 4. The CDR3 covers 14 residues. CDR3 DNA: TGTGCCAGCACCCGGACAGGGGGTCAAGAGACCCAGTACTTC. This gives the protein CASTRTGGQETQYF.

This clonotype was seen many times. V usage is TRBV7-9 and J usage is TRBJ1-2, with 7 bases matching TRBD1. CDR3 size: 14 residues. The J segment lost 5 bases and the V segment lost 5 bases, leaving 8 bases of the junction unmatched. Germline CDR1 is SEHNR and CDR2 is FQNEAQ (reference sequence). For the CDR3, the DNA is TGTGCCAGCAGCCCCCCGGACAGGTCGTATGGCTACACCTTC. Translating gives CASSPPDRSYGYTF.

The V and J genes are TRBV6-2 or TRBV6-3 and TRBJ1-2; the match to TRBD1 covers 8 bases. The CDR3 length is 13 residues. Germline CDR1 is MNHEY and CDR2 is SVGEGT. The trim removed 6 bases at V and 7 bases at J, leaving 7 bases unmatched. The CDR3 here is CASRMDRVRGYTF. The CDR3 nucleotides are TGTGCCAGCAGGATGGACAGGGTACGTGGCTACACCTTC.